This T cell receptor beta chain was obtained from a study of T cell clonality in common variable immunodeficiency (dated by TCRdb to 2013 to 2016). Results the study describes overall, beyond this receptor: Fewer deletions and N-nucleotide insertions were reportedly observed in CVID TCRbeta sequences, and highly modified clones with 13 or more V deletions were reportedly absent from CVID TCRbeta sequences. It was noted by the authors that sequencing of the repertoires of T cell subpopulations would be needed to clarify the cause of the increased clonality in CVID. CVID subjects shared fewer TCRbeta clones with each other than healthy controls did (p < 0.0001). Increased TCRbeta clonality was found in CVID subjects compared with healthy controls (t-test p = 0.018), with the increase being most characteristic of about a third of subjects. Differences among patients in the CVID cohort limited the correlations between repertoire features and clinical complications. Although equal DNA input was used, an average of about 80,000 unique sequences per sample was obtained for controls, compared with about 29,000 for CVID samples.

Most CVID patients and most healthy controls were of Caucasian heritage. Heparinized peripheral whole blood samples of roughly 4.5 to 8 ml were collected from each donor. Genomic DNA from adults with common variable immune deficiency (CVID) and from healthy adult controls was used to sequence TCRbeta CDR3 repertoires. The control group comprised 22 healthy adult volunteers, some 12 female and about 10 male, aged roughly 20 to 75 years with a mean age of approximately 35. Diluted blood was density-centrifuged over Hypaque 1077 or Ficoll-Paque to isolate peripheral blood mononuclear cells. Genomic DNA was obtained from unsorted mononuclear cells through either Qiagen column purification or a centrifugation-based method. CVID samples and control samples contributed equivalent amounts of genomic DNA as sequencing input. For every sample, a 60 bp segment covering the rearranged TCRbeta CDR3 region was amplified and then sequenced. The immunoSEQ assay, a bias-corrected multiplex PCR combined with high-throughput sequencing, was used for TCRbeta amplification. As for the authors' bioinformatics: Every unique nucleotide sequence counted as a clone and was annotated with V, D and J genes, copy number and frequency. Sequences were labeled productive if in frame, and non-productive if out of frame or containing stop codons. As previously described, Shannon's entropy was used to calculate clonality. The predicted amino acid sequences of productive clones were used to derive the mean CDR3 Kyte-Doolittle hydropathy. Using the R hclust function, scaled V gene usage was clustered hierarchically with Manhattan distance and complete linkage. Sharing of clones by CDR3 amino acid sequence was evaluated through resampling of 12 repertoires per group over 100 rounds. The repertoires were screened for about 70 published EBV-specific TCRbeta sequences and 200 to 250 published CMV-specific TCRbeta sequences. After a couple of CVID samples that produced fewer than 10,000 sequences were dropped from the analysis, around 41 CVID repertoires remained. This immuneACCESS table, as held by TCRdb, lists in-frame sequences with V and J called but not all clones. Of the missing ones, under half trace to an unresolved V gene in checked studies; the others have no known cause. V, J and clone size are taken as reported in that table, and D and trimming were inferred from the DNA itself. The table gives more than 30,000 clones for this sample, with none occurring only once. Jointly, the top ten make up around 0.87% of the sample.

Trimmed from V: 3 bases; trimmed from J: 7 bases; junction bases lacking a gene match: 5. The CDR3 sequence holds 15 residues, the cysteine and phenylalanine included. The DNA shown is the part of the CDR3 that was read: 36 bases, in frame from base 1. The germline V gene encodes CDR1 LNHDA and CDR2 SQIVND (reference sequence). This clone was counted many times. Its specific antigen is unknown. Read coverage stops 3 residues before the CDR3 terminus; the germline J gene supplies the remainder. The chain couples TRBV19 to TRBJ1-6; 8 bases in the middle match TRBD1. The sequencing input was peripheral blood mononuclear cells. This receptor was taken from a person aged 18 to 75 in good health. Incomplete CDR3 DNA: TGTGCCAGTAGTATGCGGGACAGGTTAAATTCACCC. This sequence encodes CASSMRDRLNSP. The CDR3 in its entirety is CASSMRDRLNSPLHF.